This T cell receptor (beta chain) was identified during a study of T cell responses to AZD1222 COVID-19 vaccine. Germline CDR1 reads SGHDN; CDR2 reads FVKESK. CDR3 length equals 16 residues. After removal of 1 base from V and 8 bases from J, the junction contained 6 bases not matched to a gene. With regard to this clone: Its antigen is undetermined.

The data were produced by immunoSEQ multiplex PCR, yet TCRdb's version contains in-frame clones alone and is incomplete. Altogether tens of thousands of clones are present, approximately 91% being singletons, with the ten largest covering 15% to 20%. General study results and limits: Baseline seropositivity characterized only 5 to 7 AZD1222 recipients. Unmutated variant regions reportedly attract nearly half of all spike-specific TCRs.

The chain couples TRBV14 to TRBJ2-1; 12 bases match TRBD2. The receptor was derived from an adult in good health. The starting material was peripheral blood, obtained on day 0 of AZD1222 vaccination. The CDR3: CASSQVGGLAGDEQFF. DNA of the CDR3: TGTGCCAGCAGCCAAGTGGGGGGACTAGCGGGCGATGAGCAGTTCTTC.